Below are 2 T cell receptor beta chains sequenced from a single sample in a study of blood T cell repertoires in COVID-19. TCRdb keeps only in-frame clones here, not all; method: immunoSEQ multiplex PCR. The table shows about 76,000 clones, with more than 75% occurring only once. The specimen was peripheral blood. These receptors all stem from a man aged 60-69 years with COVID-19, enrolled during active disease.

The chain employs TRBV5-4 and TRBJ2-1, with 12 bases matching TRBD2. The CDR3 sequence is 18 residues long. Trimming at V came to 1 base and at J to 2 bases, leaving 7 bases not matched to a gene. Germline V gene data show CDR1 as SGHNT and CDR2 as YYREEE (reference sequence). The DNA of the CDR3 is TGTGCCAGCAGCTTGACATCTAGCGGGAGGGCCGCCTACAATGAGCAGTTCTTC. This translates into CASSLTSSGRAAYNEQFF. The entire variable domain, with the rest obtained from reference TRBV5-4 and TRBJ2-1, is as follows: ETGVTQSPTHLIKTRGQQVTLRCSSQSGHNTVSWYQQALGQGPQFIFQYYREEENGRGNFPPRFSGLQFPNYSSELNVNALELDDSALYLCASSLTSSGRAAYNEQFFGPGTRLTVL.

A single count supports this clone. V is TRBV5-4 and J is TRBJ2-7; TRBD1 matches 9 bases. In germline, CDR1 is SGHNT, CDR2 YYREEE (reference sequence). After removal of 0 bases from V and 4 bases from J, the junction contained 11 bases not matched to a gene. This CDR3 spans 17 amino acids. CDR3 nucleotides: TGTGCCAGCAGCTTGGAGCTTACAGGGGGCTTCGTTTACGAGCAGTACTTC. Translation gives CASSLELTGGFVYEQYF.